This is a list of T cell receptor beta chains from one sample in a study of response to subunit inactivated influenza vaccine. TCRdb ran MiXCR on the RT-PCR reads and lists one entry per CDR3 protein. The sample has some 500,000 distinct CDR3 sequences; approximately 15% are singletons. Sequences were derived from CD4+ T cells sorted from PBMCs, sampled less than 30 months after vaccination. The source of these receptors is a man between 50 and 69 years old who received an inactivated influenza vaccine. Each CDR3 is given with its conserved first and last residue. D genes are given only for firm matches. Size tells how often a clone was seen (once, few, many) or the class of an expanded clone, and some rows leave it out.

D: NA; size: NA; V: TRBV7-9; J: TRBJ2-3; DNA: TGTGCCAGCAGCGTAAGTTTAAGCACAGATACGCAGTATTTT; CDR3: CASSVSLSTDTQYF
D: NA; size: few; V: TRBV10-3; J: TRBJ1-1; DNA: TGTGCCATCAGTGAGGAATGGGGCAGGGGATCGACTGAAGCTTTCTTT; CDR3: CAISEEWGRGSTEAFF
D: TRBD2; size: NA; V: TRBV20-1; J: TRBJ2-2; DNA: TGCAGTGCGGCGATAGCGGGGGGCACCGGGGAGCTGTTTTTT; CDR3: CSAAIAGGTGELFF
D: TRBD1; size: NA; V: TRBV5-6; J: TRBJ2-1; DNA: TGTGCCAGCAGCTTCACCGGGACAGGGATTAATGAGCAGTTCTTC; CDR3: CASSFTGTGINEQFF
D: TRBD2; size: NA; V: TRBV3-1; J: TRBJ2-1; DNA: TGTGCCAGCAGCCATACGACTAGCGGAAACAATGAGCAGTTCTTC; CDR3: CASSHTTSGNNEQFF
D: NA; size: NA; V: TRBV7-2; J: TRBJ2-4; DNA: TGTGCCAGCAGCTTAGGCAGGGCTTCGGACATTCAGTACTTC; CDR3: CASSLGRASDIQYF
D: NA; size: many; V: TRBV20-1; J: TRBJ2-7; DNA: TGCAGTGCCCGATCGTGGCTAGCGCCTACCTACGAGCAGTACTTC; CDR3: CSARSWLAPTYEQYF
D: NA; size: many; V: TRBV12-3/TRBV12-4; J: TRBJ2-5; DNA: TGTGCCAGCAGTTTTAGCGGAGATACACAAGAGACCCAGTACTTC; CDR3: CASSFSGDTQETQYF
D: NA; size: few; V: TRBV29-1; J: TRBJ2-5; DNA: TGCAGCGGCTATTTCCTCCAAGAGACCCAGTACTTC; CDR3: CSGYFLQETQYF
D: NA; size: NA; V: TRBV5-1; J: TRBJ1-2; DNA: TGCGCCAGCAGTCTCGACAACAACTATGGCTACACCTTC; CDR3: CASSLDNNYGYTF
D: NA; size: many; V: TRBV5-1; J: TRBJ2-2; DNA: TGCGCCAGCAGCTTGGAGAGCCCCCCGGCCGGGGAGCTGTTTTTT; CDR3: CASSLESPPAGELFF
D: NA; size: NA; V: TRBV9; J: TRBJ2-2; DNA: TGTGCCAGCTCCAAAAAAGCGGGGAACACCGGGGAGCTGTTTTTT; CDR3: CASSKKAGNTGELFF
D: NA; size: few; V: TRBV11-1; J: TRBJ1-1; DNA: TGTGCCAGCAGCTTCGGGCCCCACGCCGGTGAAGCTTTCTTT; CDR3: CASSFGPHAGEAFF
D: NA; size: NA; V: TRBV5-1; J: TRBJ1-5; DNA: TGCGCCAGCAGCCAAGTCCCGGGGAGTGGCAATCAGCCCCAGCATTTT; CDR3: CASSQVPGSGNQPQHF
D: NA; size: few; V: TRBV29-1; J: TRBJ2-2; DNA: TGCAGCGTAAGGGGGGGGACGAACACCGGGGAGCTGTTTTTT; CDR3: CSVRGGTNTGELFF
D: NA; size: NA; V: TRBV5-1; J: TRBJ1-4; DNA: TGCGCCAGCAGCTTTGGCTCGACAGCGCCTAATGAAAAACTGTTTTTT; CDR3: CASSFGSTAPNEKLFF
D: NA; size: few; V: TRBV6-1; J: TRBJ1-5; DNA: TGTGCCAGCCAGAGAGGGGCGGTCAATCAGCCCCAGCATTTT; CDR3: CASQRGAVNQPQHF
D: NA; size: NA; V: TRBV5-1; J: TRBJ2-2; DNA: TGCGCCAGCAGCTTGGGTAGGGCGGACACCGGGGAGCTGTTTTTT; CDR3: CASSLGRADTGELFF
D: NA; size: many; V: TRBV7-9; J: TRBJ2-5; DNA: TGTGCCAGCAGCTTCCCAACCCCCCCAGAGACCCAGTACTTC; CDR3: CASSFPTPPETQYF
D: NA; size: few; V: TRBV5-1; J: TRBJ1-5; DNA: TGCGCCAGCAGCTTGGGACAGTACCAGCCCCAGCATTTT; CDR3: CASSLGQYQPQHF
D: NA; size: NA; V: TRBV10-3; J: TRBJ1-4; DNA: TGTGCCATCAGCGGACAGCCGGGAGGGGAAAAACTGTTTTTT; CDR3: CAISGQPGGEKLFF
D: TRBD1; size: few; V: TRBV7-9; J: TRBJ2-7; DNA: TGTGCCAGCAGACCTTCAAACAGGGGAAGCTCCTACGAGCAGTACTTC; CDR3: CASRPSNRGSSYEQYF
D: NA; size: NA; V: TRBV2; J: TRBJ2-3; DNA: TGTGCCAGCCAGTCGAGAACCCGCACAGATACGCAGTATTTT; CDR3: CASQSRTRTDTQYF
D: TRBD1; size: NA; V: TRBV20-1; J: TRBJ2-7; DNA: TGCAGTGCTAAGACAGGGCGCTCCTACGAGCAGTACTTC; CDR3: CSAKTGRSYEQYF
D: NA; size: few; V: TRBV7-2; J: TRBJ2-2; DNA: TGTGCCAGCAGCCAACCCATCACCGGGGAGCTGTTTTTT; CDR3: CASSQPITGELFF
D: NA; size: NA; V: TRBV10-2; J: TRBJ2-3; DNA: TGCGCCAGCAGTGCCGGGTTTGGAAGCACAGATACGCAGTATTTT; CDR3: CASSAGFGSTDTQYF
D: NA; size: few; V: TRBV6-1; J: TRBJ1-6; DNA: TGTGCCAGCGTCCCCCTACAGGGAGCGGGATCACCCCTCCACTTT; CDR3: CASVPLQGAGSPLHF
D: TRBD2; size: many; V: TRBV4-3; J: TRBJ2-2; DNA: TGCGCCAGCAGCCAAGATCGCGGGGGTGCGAACACCGGGGAGCTGTTTTTT; CDR3: CASSQDRGGANTGELFF
D: NA; size: many; V: TRBV5-1; J: TRBJ2-7; DNA: TGCGCCAGCAGCTTGGGGCCGGGTTCCTACGAGCAGTACTTC; CDR3: CASSLGPGSYEQYF
D: TRBD2; size: many; V: TRBV29-1; J: TRBJ2-3; DNA: TGCAGCGTTAATCCAGCGGGAGGGGGCACAGATACGCAGTATTTT; CDR3: CSVNPAGGGTDTQYF
D: NA; size: many; V: TRBV5-6; J: TRBJ1-6; DNA: TGTGCCAGCAGCTTGCGGCTGTCAGGATCAAGTAGCAATAATTCACCCCTCCACTTT; CDR3: CASSLRLSGSSSNNSPLHF
D: TRBD2; size: NA; V: TRBV12-3/TRBV12-4; J: TRBJ2-3; DNA: TGTGCCAGCAGCAAGCGGACTAGCGGATACACAGATACGCAGTATTTT; CDR3: CASSKRTSGYTDTQYF
D: NA; size: NA; V: TRBV20-1; J: TRBJ1-1; DNA: TGCAGGGGGGGGGGCTCGAACACTGAAGCTTTCTTT; CDR3: CRGGGSNTEAFF
D: NA; size: NA; V: TRBV15; J: TRBJ1-5; DNA: TGTGCCACCAGCAGAGGAGGTCAGCCCCAGCATTTT; CDR3: CATSRGGQPQHF
D: NA; size: NA; V: TRBV20-1; J: TRBJ1-5; DNA: TGCAGTGCTAGACCTGGCAGAGATCAGCCCCAGCATTTT; CDR3: CSARPGRDQPQHF
D: TRBD1; size: NA; V: TRBV11-2; J: TRBJ2-5; DNA: TGTGCCAGCAGCTTAGAGAAGGGGGCAAATCGAGAGACCCAGTACTTC; CDR3: CASSLEKGANRETQYF
D: NA; size: once; V: TRBV2; J: TRBJ1-5; DNA: TGTGCCAGCAGCATAGGGGCGCGATATCAGCCCCAGCATTTT; CDR3: CASSIGARYQPQHF